This T cell receptor (beta chain) was captured by sequencing in a study of T-cell memory formation after mild COVID-19. Across the whole study: Largely donor-specific TCR clusters were found. Broader study findings: Clones that shrank (day 15 to 85) were balanced CD4/CD8, whereas later expanders leaned CD4+.

Constant-segment primers and 5'RACE yielded cDNA libraries for TCR alpha and TCR beta, each carrying sample barcodes and UMIs. TCRdb reprocessed the 5' RACE reads via MiXCR and lists one record per CDR3 protein. Among 200,000 to 300,000 distinct CDR3 sequences, approximately 15% were seen once, and the ten largest hold around 21%. This clonotype was picked up a small number of times. Antigen specificity is unknown. Germline assignment: CDR1 SQVTM and CDR2 ANQGSEA. This CDR3 is built from 12 residues. V trimming: 8 bases; J trimming: 2 bases; junction bases outside the gene matches: 3. The chain has TRBV29-1 and TRBJ2-5; TRBD1 matches at 9 bases. The TCR sequence derives from a man younger than 35 who had mild COVID-19 (a few samples of this study predate the infection). Cell type and time point are not known. Sequencing was done on a sample of PBMCs or a T cell subset sorted from them (not recorded which). The CDR3 spells CSCGTGQETQYF. CDR3 DNA: TGCAGCTGTGGGACAGGGCAAGAGACCCAGTACTTC. Using reference TRBV29-1 and TRBJ2-5 for the parts outside the CDR3, the full variable domain is SAVISQKPSRDICQRGTSLTIQCQVDSQVTMMFWYRQQPGQSLTLIATANQGSEATYESGFVIDKFPISRPNLTFSTLTVSNMSPEDSSIYLCSCGTGQETQYFGPGTRLLVL.